The T cell receptor beta chain under discussion was sequenced for a study of T cell clonotyping in hematopoietic cell transplantation. Findings of the study overall: Pathologically expanded recipient clonotypes increased progressively from day 30 to day 180 as diversity fell.

The CDR3 sequence is 15 residues long. Trimming took 0 bases from V and 2 from J, leaving 9 bases between them. Germline CDR1 reads LGHNA; CDR2 reads YSLEER. Note on this clone: What it recognizes is unknown.

The data were produced by immunoSEQ multiplex PCR, yet TCRdb's version contains in-frame clones alone and is incomplete. Of about 17,000 clones listed, over 75% are singletons. The TCR was taken from a male patient between 55 and 70 years old who had an allogeneic stem cell transplant from a related donor, so the T cells may come from the graft donor. Some clones in this sample may be carry-over from other donors' samples. The V call is TRBV4-3, the J call TRBJ2-3; D gene uncertain. The sequences come from PBMCs, collected 100 days after allogeneic stem cell transplant. The DNA of the CDR3 is TGCGCCAGCAGCCAAGATACGCAATACACAGATACGCAGTATTTT. Its protein is CASSQDTQYTDTQYF.